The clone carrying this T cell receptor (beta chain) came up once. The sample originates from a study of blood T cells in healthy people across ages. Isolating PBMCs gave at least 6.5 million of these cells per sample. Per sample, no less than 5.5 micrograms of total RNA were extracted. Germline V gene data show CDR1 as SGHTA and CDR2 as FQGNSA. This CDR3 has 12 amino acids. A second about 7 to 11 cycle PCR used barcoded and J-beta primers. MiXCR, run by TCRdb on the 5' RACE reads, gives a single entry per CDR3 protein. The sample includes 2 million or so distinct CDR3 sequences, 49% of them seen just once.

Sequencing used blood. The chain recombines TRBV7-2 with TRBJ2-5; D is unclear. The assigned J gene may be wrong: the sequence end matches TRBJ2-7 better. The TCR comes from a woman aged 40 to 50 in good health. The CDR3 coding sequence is TGTGCCAGCAGTACCCTAGATTTCGAGCAGTACTTC. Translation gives CASSTLDFEQYF.